A single sample is the source of the 10 T cell receptor beta chains below, sequenced in a study of Graves' ophthalmopathy and Graves' hyperthyroidism. The TCR beta CDR3 regions underwent amplification from RNA transcripts. Following a first-round RT-PCR that used HTBI primers, a second-round multiplex PCR was carried out. Each CDR3 protein gets one entry after TCRdb re-called the multiplex PCR reads with MiXCR. Of almost 750,000 distinct CDR3 sequences detected, 40% appear once; the ten largest clones hold 35% to 55%. Sequenced material: peripheral blood. These receptors were obtained from an adult man with Graves' ophthalmopathy.

In its sample, this clonotype was seen a few times. The chain employs TRBV7-9 and TRBJ2-7, with 8 bases identical to TRBD1. V gave up 5 bases and J gave up 3 bases; unmatched junction bases: 15. The CDR3 runs 17 residues. Germline CDR1 and CDR2: SEHNR and FQNEAQ (reference sequence). The CDR3 nucleotides read TGTGCCAGCAGCCGAGAGCCCTCAGGGGGCTGGAGCTACGAGCAGTACTTC. It yields the protein CASSREPSGGWSYEQYF.

This clonotype has at least ten counts. The chain carries TRBV19 and TRBJ1-2; D uncertain. Germline V gene lookup returns CDR1 LNHDA and CDR2 SQIVND (reference sequence). The CDR3 covers 14 residues. Deletions cut 6 bases from V and 4 bases from J, with 15 bases between. CDR3 loop: CASRSASSIYGYTF. The CDR3 DNA sequence: TGTGCCAGTAGATCGGCCTCCTCGATCTATGGCTACACCTTC.

This rearrangement joins TRBV7-2 to TRBJ2-7; D is unresolved. Looked up from germline, CDR1 is SGHTA and CDR2 is FQGNSA. Deletions cut 6 bases from V and 1 base from J, with 10 bases between. The CDR3 spans 13 residues. CDR3 bases: TGTGCCAGCAGTCAATATTTTTCCTACGAGCAGTACTTC. Its translation: CASSQYFSYEQYF.

V is TRBV20-1 and J is TRBJ1-5; no clear D. Trimming stripped 1 base from V and 6 bases from J, with 10 bases between. From germline, CDR1 is DFQATT and CDR2 SNEGSKA (reference sequence). The CDR3 sequence is 13 residues long. The CDR3 coding sequence is TGCAGTGCTAGAGCCAATCTTGGTCAGCCCCAGCATTTT. Protein: CSARANLGQPQHF.

This clonotype was found a few times. The V call is TRBV7-2, the J call TRBJ2-5; TRBD2 might be the D (5 bases). This CDR3 is 14 amino acids long. With 6 bases removed from V and 9 bases from J, the gap between germline ends came to 20 bases. CDR1 SGHTA and CDR2 FQGNSA come from the germline V gene. CDR3 sequence reads: CASSTAGVITAQYF. CDR3 nucleotides: TGTGCCAGCAGTACGGCGGGTGTTATTACGGCCCAGTACTTC.

The chain uses TRBV10-3 and TRBJ1-2; D perhaps matches TRBD1 (5 bases). This CDR3 contains 15 residues. Deletions cut 2 bases from V and 2 bases from J, with 12 bases between. Germline loops: CDR1 ENHRY, CDR2 SYGVKD. DNA of the CDR3: TGTGCCATCAGTGAGGGGACGACAGACAACTATGGCTACACCTTC. Protein: CAISEGTTDNYGYTF.

This clonotype appeared many times. The chain couples TRBV12-3 or TRBV12-4 to TRBJ1-1; possibly TRBD1 for D (6 bases). The CDR3 is made up of 12 amino acids. V was pared by 5 bases and J by 12 bases, with 16 bases between. This CDR3 reads CASSTTGITTFF. As DNA, the CDR3 is TGTGCCAGCAGTACCACAGGGATCACGACTTTCTTT.

The genes are TRBV24-1 and TRBJ2-6, with D unclear. Germline-derived CDR1 and CDR2 are KGHDR and SFDVKD. This CDR3 is built from 13 residues. The V end was cut by 5 bases, the J end by 3 bases, with 4 bases between. The CDR3 protein is CATSGVGANVLTF. CDR3 in DNA: TGTGCCACCAGTGGGGTTGGGGCCAACGTCCTGACTTTC.

This clonotype was counted only a few times. The chain employs TRBV12-3 or TRBV12-4 and TRBJ2-7; TRBD2 might be the D (6 bases). CDR3 length equals 14 residues. Trimming stripped 6 bases from V and 0 bases from J, with 12 bases between. The DNA for the CDR3 is TGTGCCAGCAGGAGGGACTGGAGCTCCTACGAGCAGTACTTC. It is translated as CASRRDWSSYEQYF.

This sequence joins TRBV5-1 and TRBJ2-7; the D gene could be TRBD1 or TRBD2 (5 bases each). The germline V gene encodes CDR1 SGHRS and CDR2 YFSETQ. Trimming removed 2 bases from V and 7 bases from J, with 19 bases in between. The CDR3 runs 15 residues. The CDR3 region has the DNA TGCGCCAGCAGCTTTAGACCGGGACCCGTCTCGGAGCAGTACTTC. Encoded protein: CASSFRPGPVSEQYF.